A selection of T cell receptor beta chains follows, all from one sample in a study of blood T cell repertoires in COVID-19. The table came from immunoSEQ multiplex PCR; TCRdb's copy has only in-frame clones and leaves some out. Altogether about 120,000 clones are present, approximately 81% being singletons, with the ten largest covering 1.5% to 1.8%. The material sequenced was peripheral blood. The receptor source for this set is a man aged 50-59 years with acute or convalescent COVID-19. CDR3s include the opening cysteine and the closing phenylalanine or tryptophan. The D gene is left open where the match is weak. Only some rows state a clone size, as once, few, many or a class for expanded clones.

D	V	J	size	CDR3	DNA
NA	TRBV5-6	TRBJ1-6	NA	CASSLDTGWSPLHF	TGTGCCAGCAGCTTGGACACAGGGTGGTCACCCCTCCACTTT
NA	TRBV2	TRBJ1-1	NA	CASSEAKAGTEAFF	TGTGCCAGCAGTGAAGCGAAGGCGGGCACTGAAGCTTTCTTT
NA	TRBV27	TRBJ1-6	NA	CASSRSGVPPLHF	TGTGCCAGCAGTCGCTCAGGGGTCCCGCCCCTCCACTTT
TRBD2	TRBV10-3	TRBJ2-1	few	CAINLGSGGDNEQFF	TGTGCCATCAACCTAGGAAGCGGGGGGGATAATGAGCAGTTCTTC
TRBD1	TRBV30	TRBJ2-3	NA	CAWSYRGSDTQYF	TGTGCCTGGAGCTACAGGGGGTCAGATACGCAGTATTTT
TRBD2	TRBV5-1	TRBJ2-1	NA	CASRSGTSGADEQFF	TGCGCCAGCAGATCCGGGACTAGCGGGGCCGATGAGCAGTTCTTC
NA	TRBV6-5	TRBJ1-6	once	CASSLGTPDEGALHF	TGTGCCAGCAGTTTAGGGACACCCGATGAAGGGGCCCTCCACTTT
TRBD1	TRBV3-1/TRBV3-2	TRBJ1-1	once	CASSPRMTGVSEAFF	TGTGCCAGCAGCCCACGTATGACAGGGGTTTCTGAAGCTTTCTTT
NA	TRBV10-3	TRBJ2-7	once	CAISESDRNYEQYF	TGTGCCATCAGTGAGTCTGACAGGAACTACGAGCAGTACTTC
TRBD1	TRBV6-6	TRBJ1-2	NA	CASRVSLEGARGYTF	TGTGCCAGCAGGGTCTCTCTGGAGGGGGCTCGTGGCTACACCTTC
NA	TRBV20-1	TRBJ2-2	NA	CSASRVGGNTGELFF	TGCAGTGCTAGTCGGGTAGGGGGGAACACCGGGGAGCTGTTTTTT
NA	TRBV7-9	TRBJ2-1	NA	CASSLGAGDSYNEQFF	TGTGCCAGCAGCTTAGGAGCAGGGGATTCCTACAATGAGCAGTTCTTC
NA	TRBV9	TRBJ2-2	NA	CASSVGTMNTGELFF	TGTGCCAGCAGCGTAGGGACTATGAACACCGGGGAGCTGTTTTTT
NA	TRBV9	TRBJ2-5	NA	CASSVDSRETQYF	TGTGCCAGCAGCGTAGACAGCCGGGAGACCCAGTACTTC
NA	TRBV6-5	TRBJ2-3	NA	CASSSPGSTDTQYF	TGTGCCAGCAGCAGCCCGGGTAGCACAGATACGCAGTATTTT
NA	TRBV30	TRBJ1-2	NA	CAWRGYGYTF	TGTGCCTGGCGGGGGTATGGCTACACCTTC
NA	TRBV4-1	TRBJ1-4	NA	CASSQVRRGSTNEKLFF	TGCGCCAGCAGCCAAGTTCGGCGGGGGTCAACTAATGAAAAACTGTTTTTT
NA	TRBV6-5	TRBJ1-2	few	CASRRREGSSGYTF	TGTGCCAGCAGGAGACGCGAGGGATCCTCTGGCTACACCTTC
TRBD1	TRBV27	TRBJ1-2	NA	CASSRTGEGRGYTF	TGTGCCAGCAGCCGTACAGGGGAAGGGAGGGGCTACACCTTC
NA	TRBV15	TRBJ2-2	NA	CATNPGQNTGELFF	TGTGCCACTAATCCGGGACAGAACACCGGGGAGCTGTTTTTT
NA	TRBV7-2	TRBJ2-3	NA	CASSLVAGFTDTQYF	TGTGCCAGCAGCTTAGTCGCGGGATTCACAGATACGCAGTATTTT
NA	TRBV7-9	TRBJ1-2	NA	CASSPGGFVDGYTF	TGTGCCAGCAGCCCGGGGGGGTTTGTGGATGGCTACACCTTC